One T cell receptor (beta chain) is described in this entry. Antigen: not known. This entry belongs to a study of cytomegalovirus exposure and HLA in healthy donors. General study points: A few CMV-associated chains were confirmed in vitro to be specific for CMV antigens. Solely CMV serostatus was available to characterize immune exposure. Donors belonging to an Asian-associated ancestry cluster reportedly showed fewer N-insertions in productive TCRs than the 666-donor mean, according to what a later analysis found. The classifier was said to identify cytomegalovirus status with high specificity and sensitivity.

PCR amplification relied on 60 Vbeta primers (plus 13 Jbeta primers). The data were produced by immunoSEQ multiplex PCR, yet TCRdb's version contains in-frame clones alone and is incomplete. The table shows some 150,000 clones, with approximately 86% occurring only once. The CDR3 spans 15 residues. Losses at the gene ends were 7 bases for V and 0 bases for J; bases not matched to a gene: 2. Per germline, CDR1 LNHDA and CDR2 SQIVND (reference sequence). The specimen was PBMCs. This sequence originates from a woman aged 50 to 60 in good health and CMV-seropositive. The chain links TRBV19 to TRBJ2-6, with TRBD1 matching 8 bases. This chain's CDR3 is CASTGQGSGANVLTF. Written as DNA, the CDR3 is TGTGCCAGTACCGGACAGGGCTCTGGGGCCAACGTCCTGACTTTC.